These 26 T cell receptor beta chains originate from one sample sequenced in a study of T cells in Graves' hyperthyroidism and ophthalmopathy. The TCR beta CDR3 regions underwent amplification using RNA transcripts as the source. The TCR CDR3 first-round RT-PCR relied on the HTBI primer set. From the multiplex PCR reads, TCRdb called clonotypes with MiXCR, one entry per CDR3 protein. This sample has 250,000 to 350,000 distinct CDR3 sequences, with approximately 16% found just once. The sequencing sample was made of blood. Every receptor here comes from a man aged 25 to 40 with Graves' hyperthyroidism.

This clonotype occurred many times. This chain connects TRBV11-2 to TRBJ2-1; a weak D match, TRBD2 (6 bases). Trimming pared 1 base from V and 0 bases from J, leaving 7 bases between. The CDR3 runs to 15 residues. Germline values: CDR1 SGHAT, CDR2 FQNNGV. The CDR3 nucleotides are TGTGCCAGCAGCTTAGTAGCGGACTCCTACAATGAGCAGTTCTTC. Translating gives CASSLVADSYNEQFF.

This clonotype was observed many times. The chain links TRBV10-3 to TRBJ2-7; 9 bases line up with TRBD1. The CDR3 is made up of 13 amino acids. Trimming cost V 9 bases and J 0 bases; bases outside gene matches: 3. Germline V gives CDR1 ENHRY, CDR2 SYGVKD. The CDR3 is CAIGQGSSYEQYF. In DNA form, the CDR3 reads TGTGCCATAGGACAGGGGAGCTCCTACGAGCAGTACTTC.

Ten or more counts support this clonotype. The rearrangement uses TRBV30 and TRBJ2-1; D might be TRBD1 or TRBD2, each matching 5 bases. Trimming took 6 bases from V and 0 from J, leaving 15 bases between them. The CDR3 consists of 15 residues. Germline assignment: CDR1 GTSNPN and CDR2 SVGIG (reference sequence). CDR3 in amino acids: CACRDGRRSYNEQFF. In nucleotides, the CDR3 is TGTGCCTGCAGGGATGGGAGACGCTCCTACAATGAGCAGTTCTTC.

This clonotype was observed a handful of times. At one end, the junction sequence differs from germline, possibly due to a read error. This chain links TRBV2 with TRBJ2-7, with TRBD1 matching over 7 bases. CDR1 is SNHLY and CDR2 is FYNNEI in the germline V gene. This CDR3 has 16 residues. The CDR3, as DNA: TGTGCCACCAGTGACCCTGGACAGGACCAACCCTACGAGCAGTACTTC. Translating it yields CATSDPGQDQPYEQYF. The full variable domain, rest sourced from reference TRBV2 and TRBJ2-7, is EPEVTQTPSHQVTQMGQEVILRCVPISNHLYFYWYRQILGQKVEFLVSFYNNEISEKSEIFDDQFSVERPDGSNFTLKIRSTKLEDSAMYFCATSDPGQDQPYEQYFGPGTRLTVT.

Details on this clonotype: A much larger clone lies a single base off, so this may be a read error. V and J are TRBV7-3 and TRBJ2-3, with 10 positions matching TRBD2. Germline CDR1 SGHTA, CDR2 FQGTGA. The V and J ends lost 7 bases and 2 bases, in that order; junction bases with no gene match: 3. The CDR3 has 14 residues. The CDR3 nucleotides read TGTGCCAGCAAAGCGGGAGGGGTCACAGATACGCAGTATTTT. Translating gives CASKAGGVTDTQYF.

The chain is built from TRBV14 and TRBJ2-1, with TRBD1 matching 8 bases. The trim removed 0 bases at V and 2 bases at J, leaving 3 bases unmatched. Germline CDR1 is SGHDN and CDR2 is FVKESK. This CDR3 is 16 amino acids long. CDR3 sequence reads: CASSQDLGQAYNEQFF. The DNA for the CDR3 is TGTGCCAGCAGCCAAGATTTGGGACAGGCCTACAATGAGCAGTTCTTC.

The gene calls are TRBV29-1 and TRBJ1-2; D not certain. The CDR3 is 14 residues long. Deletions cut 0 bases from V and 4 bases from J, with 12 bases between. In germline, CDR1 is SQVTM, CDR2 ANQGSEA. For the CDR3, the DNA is TGCAGCGTTGAAGATATGACGGGGTCCTATGGCTACACCTTC. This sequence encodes CSVEDMTGSYGYTF.

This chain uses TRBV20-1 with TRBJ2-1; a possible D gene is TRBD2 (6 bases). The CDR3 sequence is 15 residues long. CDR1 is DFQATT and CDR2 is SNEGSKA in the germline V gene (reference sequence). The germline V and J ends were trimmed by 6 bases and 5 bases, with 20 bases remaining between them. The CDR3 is CSAALLERVDNEQFF. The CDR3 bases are TGCAGTGCCGCCCTGTTGGAGCGGGTAGACAATGAGCAGTTCTTC.

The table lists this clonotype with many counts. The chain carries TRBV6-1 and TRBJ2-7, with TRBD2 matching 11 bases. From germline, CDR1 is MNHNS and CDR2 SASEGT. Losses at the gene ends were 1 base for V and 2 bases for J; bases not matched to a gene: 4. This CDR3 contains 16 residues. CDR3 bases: TGTGCCAGCAGTGAAGTTGGGACTAGCGGCGCCTACGAGCAGTACTTC. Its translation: CASSEVGTSGAYEQYF.

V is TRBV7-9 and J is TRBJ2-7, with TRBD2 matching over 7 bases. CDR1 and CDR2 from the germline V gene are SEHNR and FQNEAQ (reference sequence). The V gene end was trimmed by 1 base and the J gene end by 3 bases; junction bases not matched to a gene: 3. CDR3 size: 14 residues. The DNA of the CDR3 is TGTGCCAGCAGCTTAGGGACTAGGAACTACGAGCAGTACTTC. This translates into CASSLGTRNYEQYF.

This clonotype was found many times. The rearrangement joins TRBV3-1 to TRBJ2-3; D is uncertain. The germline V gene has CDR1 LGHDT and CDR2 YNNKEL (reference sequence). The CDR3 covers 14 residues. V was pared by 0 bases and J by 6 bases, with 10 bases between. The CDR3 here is CASSQDYIPDTQYF. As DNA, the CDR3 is TGTGCCAGCAGCCAAGACTACATTCCGGATACGCAGTATTTT.

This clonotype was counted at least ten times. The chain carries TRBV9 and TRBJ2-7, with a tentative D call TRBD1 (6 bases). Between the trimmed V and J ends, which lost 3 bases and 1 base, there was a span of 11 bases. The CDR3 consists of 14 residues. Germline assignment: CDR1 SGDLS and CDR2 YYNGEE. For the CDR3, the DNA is TGTGCCAGCAGCGCGAGGGACATGTCCTACGAGCAGTACTTC. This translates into CASSARDMSYEQYF.

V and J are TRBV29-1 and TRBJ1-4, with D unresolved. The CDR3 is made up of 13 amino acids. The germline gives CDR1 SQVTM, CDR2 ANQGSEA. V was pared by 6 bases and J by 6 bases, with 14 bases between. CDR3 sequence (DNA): TGCAGCGTCGGCAAGGGTGGGGATGAAAAACTGTTTTTT. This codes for CSVGKGGDEKLFF.

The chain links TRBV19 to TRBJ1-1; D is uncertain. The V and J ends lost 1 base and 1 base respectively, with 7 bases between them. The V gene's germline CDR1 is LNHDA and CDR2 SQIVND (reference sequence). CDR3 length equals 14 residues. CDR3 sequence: CASSIVRGNTEAFF. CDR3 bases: TGTGCCAGTAGTATAGTACGAGGGAACACTGAAGCTTTCTTT.

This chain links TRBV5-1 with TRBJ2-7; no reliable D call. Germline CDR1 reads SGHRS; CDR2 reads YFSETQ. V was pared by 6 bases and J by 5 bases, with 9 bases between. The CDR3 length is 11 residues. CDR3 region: CASTLGNEQYF. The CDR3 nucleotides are TGCGCCAGCACCCTGGGGAACGAGCAGTACTTC.

The CDR3 nucleotides are TGTGCCAGCAGCTTCGCGGTCCCCTATCGGACCACCCGGCATGAGCAGTTCTTC. Amino acids: CASSFAVPYRTTRHEQFF. The chain uses TRBV7-2 and TRBJ2-1, with no clear D. The ends were cut back, 3 bases at V and 8 bases at J, with 26 bases in the middle. The CDR3 loop spans 18 amino acids. The germline gives CDR1 SGHTA, CDR2 FQGNSA.

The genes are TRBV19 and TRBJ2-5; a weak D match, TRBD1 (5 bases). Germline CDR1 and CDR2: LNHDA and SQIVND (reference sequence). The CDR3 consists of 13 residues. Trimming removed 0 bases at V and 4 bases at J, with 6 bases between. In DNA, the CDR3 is TGTGCCAGTAGTATAGATGGGGCAGAGACCCAGTACTTC. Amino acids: CASSIDGAETQYF.

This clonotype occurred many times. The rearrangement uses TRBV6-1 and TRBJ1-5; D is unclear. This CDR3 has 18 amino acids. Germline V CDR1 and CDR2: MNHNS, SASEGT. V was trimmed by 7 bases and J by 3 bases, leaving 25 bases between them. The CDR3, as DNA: TGTGCCAGCACCCCGGGTTGGAGTTTCGGTGGTACCAATCAGCCCCAGCATTTT. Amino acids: CASTPGWSFGGTNQPQHF.

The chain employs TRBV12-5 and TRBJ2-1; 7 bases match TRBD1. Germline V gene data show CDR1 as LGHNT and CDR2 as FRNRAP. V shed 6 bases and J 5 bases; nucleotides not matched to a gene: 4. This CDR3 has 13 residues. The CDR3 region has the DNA TGTGCTAGTGGCCAAGGGACAGACAATGAGCAGTTCTTC. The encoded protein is CASGQGTDNEQFF.

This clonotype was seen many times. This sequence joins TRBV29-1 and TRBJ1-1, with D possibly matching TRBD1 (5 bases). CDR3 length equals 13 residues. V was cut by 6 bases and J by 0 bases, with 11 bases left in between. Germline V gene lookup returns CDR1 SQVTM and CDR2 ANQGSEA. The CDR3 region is CSVSVGVNTEAFF. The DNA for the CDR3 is TGCAGCGTGTCAGTAGGGGTGAACACTGAAGCTTTCTTT.

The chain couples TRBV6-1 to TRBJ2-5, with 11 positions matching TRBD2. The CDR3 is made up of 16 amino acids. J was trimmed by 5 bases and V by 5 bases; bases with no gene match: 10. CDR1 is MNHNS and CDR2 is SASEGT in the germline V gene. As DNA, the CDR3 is TGTGCCAGCAGTCCCGGGACTAGCGGTCAGGTGGAGACCCAGTACTTC. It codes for CASSPGTSGQVETQYF.

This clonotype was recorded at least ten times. CDR3 sequence (DNA): TGCGCCAGCAGCTTTCTCCAGCGGGAATACAATGAGCAGTTCTTC. Encoded protein: CASSFLQREYNEQFF. The chain links TRBV5-1 to TRBJ2-1; 7 bases map to TRBD2. The germline V gene has CDR1 SGHRS and CDR2 YFSETQ. Trimming cost V 2 bases and J 4 bases; bases outside gene matches: 6. The CDR3 has 15 residues.

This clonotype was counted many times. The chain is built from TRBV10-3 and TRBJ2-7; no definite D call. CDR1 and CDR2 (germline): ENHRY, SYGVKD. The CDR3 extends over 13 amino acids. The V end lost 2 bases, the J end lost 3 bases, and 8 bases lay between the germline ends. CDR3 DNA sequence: TGTGCCATCAGTGAGCCACAACTCTACGAGCAGTACTTC. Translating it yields CAISEPQLYEQYF.

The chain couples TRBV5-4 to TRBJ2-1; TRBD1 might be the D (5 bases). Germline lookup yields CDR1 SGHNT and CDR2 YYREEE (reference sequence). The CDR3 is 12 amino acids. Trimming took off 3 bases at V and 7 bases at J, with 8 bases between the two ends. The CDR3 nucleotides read TGTGCCAGCAGCTCACAGGCAAATGAGCAGTTCTTC. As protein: CASSSQANEQFF.

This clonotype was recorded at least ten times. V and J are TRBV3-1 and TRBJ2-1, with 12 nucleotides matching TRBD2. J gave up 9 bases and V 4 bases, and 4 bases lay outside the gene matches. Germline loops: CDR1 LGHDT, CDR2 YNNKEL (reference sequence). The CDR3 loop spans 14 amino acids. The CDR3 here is CASSPRTSGVEQFF. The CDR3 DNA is TGTGCCAGCAGCCCACGGACTAGCGGGGTTGAGCAGTTCTTC.

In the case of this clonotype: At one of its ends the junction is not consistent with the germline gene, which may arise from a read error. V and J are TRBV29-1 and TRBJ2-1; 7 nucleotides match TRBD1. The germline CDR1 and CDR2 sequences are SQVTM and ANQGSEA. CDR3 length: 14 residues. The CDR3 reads CSVRPRDSYNGQFF. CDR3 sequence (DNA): TGCAGCGTCCGCCCCCGGGACAGCTACAATGGGCAGTTCTTC.